The clone carrying this TCR beta chain was observed a handful of times. PCR employed 60 Vbeta and 13 Jbeta primers. Sequencing was performed with immunoSEQ multiplex PCR; in TCRdb, only in-frame clones are kept and a portion is missing. The sample holds about 130,000 clones, roughly 80% seen once. The entry originates in a study of cytomegalovirus exposure and HLA in healthy donors. Germline V gene data show CDR1 as MGHRA and CDR2 as YSYEKL. The CDR3 totals 17 residues. Trimming removed 2 bases from V and 2 bases from J; junction bases left unmatched: 6. Source material: PBMCs. The origin of this receptor is a boy aged 5-17 years in good health and CMV-seronegative. The V call is TRBV4-1, the J call TRBJ2-1, with TRBD2 matching over 10 bases. In DNA, the CDR3 is TGCGCCAGCAGCCAACAACCGGGACTAGCGACCTACAATGAGCAGTTCTTC. Protein: CASSQQPGLATYNEQFF.